This T cell receptor beta chain was captured by sequencing in a study of a mutant IDH1 vaccine in newly diagnosed glioma. For the study at large: Vaccines began 4-6 weeks after radiotherapy alone, or with temozolomide cycles. Most patients had received both radiotherapy and temozolomide, the prior options being radiotherapy, temozolomide, or both.

The protocol was immunoSEQ multiplex PCR, while the TCRdb copy is restricted to in-frame clones and leaves out a portion. The sample lists approximately 57,000 clones; about 81% were seen once. Trimming took 3 bases from V and 5 from J; bases not matched to a gene: 5. CDR1 and CDR2 from the germline V gene are SNHLY and FYNNEI. The CDR3 runs 14 residues. Whole-study findings and limits: Overall, 93.3% of patients had vaccine-induced immune responses.

Note on this clone: Its antigen is not identified.

Time point here: week 23, last vaccination. All doses held 300 ug of mutant IDH1 20-mer peptide, with topical imiquimod. This rearrangement joins TRBV2 to TRBJ2-5, with TRBD2 identical over 8 bases. The specimen was PBMCs, collected from a glioma patient whose treatment included an IDH1 peptide vaccine. This receptor was obtained from a woman between 35 and 50 years old with glioma. Some clones in this sample may be carry-over from other donors' samples. CDR3 region: CASSEVLAGETQYF. The CDR3 coding sequence is TGTGCCAGCAGTGAGGTTCTAGCGGGCGAGACCCAGTACTTC.